Sequencing of this T cell receptor (beta chain) was carried out in a study of cytomegalovirus exposure and HLA in healthy donors. Unmatched junction bases numbered 5, after V lost 3 bases and J lost 6 bases. In germline, CDR1 is SGHRS, CDR2 YFSETQ. The CDR3 is 14 residues long. It was with 60 Vbeta and 13 Jbeta primers that the PCR ran. TCRdb's copy holds only in-frame clones and misses some; the assay was immunoSEQ multiplex PCR. The data hold approximately 150,000 clones, with more than 65% observed a single time. The origin of this receptor is a man between 50 and 59 years old in good health and CMV-seropositive. Sequenced material: PBMCs. The gene calls are TRBV5-1 and TRBJ2-7, with 11 bases that match TRBD1. The CDR3 here is CASSWGQGGREQYF. DNA for the CDR3: TGCGCCAGCAGCTGGGGACAGGGGGGGCGCGAGCAGTACTTC.